This TCR beta chain was documented in a study of T cell responses to AZD1222 COVID-19 vaccine. Study results and limitations: It should be noted that donors were predominantly white British and more often female, and clonal diversity was possibly underestimated. CD4 TCRs covered the whole spike, strongest at regions 160-218 and 743-854. A rise in Spike-specific TCR breadth and depth followed two AZD1222 doses.

CDR1 and CDR2 from the germline V gene are MNHEY and SVGAGI. This CDR3 spans 14 amino acids. V shed 2 bases and J shed 6 bases, with 13 bases lying between them. In the case of this clone: Its antigen is unknown.

TCRdb's table, derived via immunoSEQ multiplex PCR, lists solely in-frame clones and lacks some. This sample carries 100,000 to 150,000 clones, about nine tenths of them seen once, and the ten largest clones take less than 9%. The sequencing used peripheral blood, collected on day 0 of AZD1222 vaccination. This TCR was sampled from an adult in good health. The V call is TRBV6-5, the J call TRBJ1-1; D is perhaps TRBD1 (6 bases). In DNA form, the CDR3 reads TGTGCCAGCAGTTACGCGAACCCAGGGGCTGAAGCTTTCTTT. Residues: CASSYANPGAEAFF.